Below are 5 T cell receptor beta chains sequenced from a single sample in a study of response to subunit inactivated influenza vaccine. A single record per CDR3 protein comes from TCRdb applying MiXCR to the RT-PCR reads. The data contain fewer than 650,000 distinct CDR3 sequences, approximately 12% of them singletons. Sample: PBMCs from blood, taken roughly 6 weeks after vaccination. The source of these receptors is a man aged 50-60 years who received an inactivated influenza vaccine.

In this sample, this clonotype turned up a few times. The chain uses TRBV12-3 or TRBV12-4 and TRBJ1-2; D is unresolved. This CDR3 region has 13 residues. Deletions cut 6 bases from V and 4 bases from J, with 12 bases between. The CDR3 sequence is CASSQYGSYGYTF. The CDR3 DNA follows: TGTGCCAGCAGCCAATATGGGTCCTATGGCTACACCTTC.

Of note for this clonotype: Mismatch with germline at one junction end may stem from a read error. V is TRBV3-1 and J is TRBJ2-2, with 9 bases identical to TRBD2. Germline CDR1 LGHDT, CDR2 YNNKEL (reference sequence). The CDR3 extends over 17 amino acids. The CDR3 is CACSQRGTSRIDGELFF. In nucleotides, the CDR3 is TGTGCCTGCAGCCAACGCGGGACTAGCAGGATTGACGGGGAGCTGTTTTTT.

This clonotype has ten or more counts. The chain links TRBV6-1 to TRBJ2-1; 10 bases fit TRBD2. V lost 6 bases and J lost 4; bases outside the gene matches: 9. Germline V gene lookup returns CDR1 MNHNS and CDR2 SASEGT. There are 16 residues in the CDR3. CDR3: CASSRAGGPWYNEQFF. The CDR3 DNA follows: TGTGCCAGCAGCCGAGCGGGGGGGCCATGGTACAATGAGCAGTTCTTC.

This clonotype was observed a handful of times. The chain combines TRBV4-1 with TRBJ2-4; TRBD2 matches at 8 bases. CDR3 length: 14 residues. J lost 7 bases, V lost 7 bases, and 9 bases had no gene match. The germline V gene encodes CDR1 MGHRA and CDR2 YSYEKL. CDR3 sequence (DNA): TGCGCCAGCACGGTATTAGCGGGGAGTAACATTCAGTACTTC. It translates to CASTVLAGSNIQYF.

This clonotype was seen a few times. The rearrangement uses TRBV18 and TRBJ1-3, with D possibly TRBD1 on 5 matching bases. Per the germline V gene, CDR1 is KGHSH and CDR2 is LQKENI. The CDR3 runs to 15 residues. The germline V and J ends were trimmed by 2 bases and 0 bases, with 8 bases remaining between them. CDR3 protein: CASSPSTVSGNTIYF. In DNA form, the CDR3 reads TGTGCCAGCTCACCATCGACAGTCTCTGGAAACACCATATATTTT.